This record covers a single T cell receptor beta chain. Antigen unknown. At one boundary the junction diverges from the germline segment, which might be a read error. This sample stems from a study of cytomegalovirus exposure and HLA in healthy donors. Researchers ran the PCR with 60 Vbeta and 13 Jbeta primers. Here immunoSEQ multiplex PCR was the method, and the copy in TCRdb shows in-frame clones only, minus some. The table has some 150,000 clones, about 83% seen once; the top ten hold 4.5% to 6.5%. This CDR3 region has 14 residues. Germline V gene sequence: CDR1 SEHNR, CDR2 FQNEAQ (reference sequence). General study results and limits: Under in vitro conditions, a few CMV-associated chains were confirmed as specific for CMV antigens. A later look showed TCR association rates differing by HLA locus, highest for DRB1 and lowest for HLA-C.

This clonotype originated in a woman aged 25 to 39 in good health and CMV-seronegative. The source material was PBMCs. This chain joins TRBV7-9 and TRBJ2-7, with D maybe TRBD2 (5 bases). The CDR3 spells CSSSLARPVHEQYF. The CDR3 nucleotides are TGTTCCAGCAGCTTAGCGAGGCCGGTCCACGAGCAGTACTTC.